This paragraph covers one T cell receptor beta chain sequence. Its antigen remains unidentified. These data belong to a study of cytomegalovirus exposure and HLA in healthy donors. Regarding the study as a whole: Later analysis suggested most CMV-associated TCR beta chains were HLA-restricted.

The PCR had 60 Vbeta and 13 Jbeta primers. Clones were read by immunoSEQ multiplex PCR, and TCRdb kept only the in-frame ones, dropping some. The sample lists approximately 99,000 clones, over 75% occurring once. V lost 4 bases and J lost 3, with 11 bases in between. The CDR3 runs 14 residues. Germline loops: CDR1 SGHKS, CDR2 YYEKEE (reference sequence). The source is a man in his forties or fifties in good health and CMV-seropositive. The chain joins TRBV5-5 to TRBJ2-1; D possibly corresponds to TRBD1 (5 bases). Sequencing used PBMCs. The CDR3 reads CASSEQGHYNEQFF. CDR3 coding DNA: TGTGCCAGCAGCGAGCAGGGTCACTACAATGAGCAGTTCTTC. Based on the CDR3 plus reference TRBV5-5 and TRBJ2-1, the full variable domain is DAGVTQSPTHLIKTRGQQVTLRCSPISGHKSVSWYQQVLGQGPQFIFQYYEKEERGRGNFPDRFSARQFPNYSSELNVNALLLGDSALYLCASSEQGHYNEQFFGPGTRLTVL.